This T cell receptor beta chain was documented in a study of blood T cell repertoires in COVID-19. Overall study context: Acute-phase and convalescent COVID-19 samples originated in the United States, Italy and Spain.

The V segment lost 7 bases and the J segment 3 bases; nucleotides outside the gene matches: 5. CDR1 is MNHNY, CDR2 SVGAGI, per germline (reference sequence). The length of the CDR3 is 14 residues. Generated by immunoSEQ multiplex PCR, the TCRdb table keeps only in-frame clones and is missing some. The table lists more than 55,000 clones, just under 90% of them singletons. V is TRBV6-6 and J is TRBJ1-1; TRBD1 matches at 10 bases. Sequenced input: peripheral blood. The origin of this receptor is a human donor with active COVID-19. The donor label of this sample is uncertain. The CDR3, as DNA: TGTGCCAGCATTGACAGGGGGCCTGACACTGAAGCTTTCTTT. It translates to CASIDRGPDTEAFF.